Listed here are 13 T cell receptor beta chains from one sample, sequenced in a study of blood T cell repertoires in COVID-19. Clones were read by immunoSEQ multiplex PCR, and TCRdb kept only the in-frame ones, dropping some. Altogether around 250,000 clones are present, around four fifths being singletons, with the ten largest covering about 5.7%. Sequencing used peripheral blood. These receptors were obtained from an elderly man with acute or convalescent COVID-19.

A few counts support this clone. Written as DNA, the CDR3 is TGTGCCAGCAGCCAAGAGTGGGGAGGGATCAACCCCTACGAGCAGTACTTC. Protein: CASSQEWGGINPYEQYF. V usage is TRBV3-1 (or the pseudogene TRBV3-2) and J usage is TRBJ2-7; TRBD2 matches 7 bases. Unmatched junction bases numbered 10, after V lost 0 bases and J lost 2 bases. The CDR3 loop spans 17 amino acids. Germline values: CDR1 LGHDT, CDR2 YNNKEL (reference sequence).

The chain uses TRBV28 and TRBJ1-5; TRBD1 is a possible D gene (5 bases). The CDR3 is 16 residues long. Per germline, CDR1 MDHEN and CDR2 SYDVKM. V was pared by 2 bases and J by 4 bases, with 15 bases between. As DNA, the CDR3 is TGTGCCAGCAGTTTACCCCTGGCAGGGCCGAATCAGCCCCAGCATTTT. Translating gives CASSLPLAGPNQPQHF.

The genes are TRBV3-1 (or the pseudogene TRBV3-2) and TRBJ2-7; 8 bases match TRBD2. The germline V gene encodes CDR1 LGHDT and CDR2 YNNKEL (reference sequence). V lost 4 bases, J lost 2 bases, and 4 bases stayed unmatched. This CDR3 is built from 14 residues. CDR3: CASSLRRGAYEQYF. Written as DNA, the CDR3 is TGTGCCAGCAGCCTACGGCGGGGGGCCTACGAGCAGTACTTC.

The rearrangement uses TRBV29-1 and TRBJ1-1; 10 bases map to TRBD1. The CDR3 runs to 13 residues. Germline CDR1 is SQVTM and CDR2 is ANQGSEA. V trimming: 4 bases; J trimming: 6 bases; junction bases outside the gene matches: 5. CDR3 nucleotide sequence: TGCAGCGTTGGACAGGGGGCGGTGGCTGAAGCTTTCTTT. This sequence encodes CSVGQGAVAEAFF.

This clone has a handful of counts. The rearrangement uses TRBV7-8 and TRBJ1-2, with 7 bases that match TRBD1. This CDR3 comprises 14 residues. In germline, CDR1 is SGHVS, CDR2 FQNEAQ. Germline trimming cut 6 bases from V and 4 bases from J; bases unmatched to any gene: 8. CDR3 residues: CASSQIRDSYGYTF. The CDR3 nucleotides are TGTGCCAGCAGTCAAATTAGGGACAGCTATGGCTACACCTTC.

Regarding this clone: A read error may account for a junction end that differs from germline. The chain employs TRBV10-1 and TRBJ2-1, with TRBD1 as a possible D gene (6 bases). Germline CDR1 is WNHNN and CDR2 is SYGVQD (reference sequence). CDR3 size: 15 residues. The CDR3 bases are TGCGCCAGCAGTGGGGGGATACAGGGTGCCCCCCGCTTAATCTTC. Protein: CASSGGIQGAPRLIF.

This sequence joins TRBV2 and TRBJ2-5; TRBD2 agrees at 13 bases. J gave up 10 bases and V 2 bases, and 10 bases lay outside the gene matches. This CDR3 has 16 amino acids. From germline, CDR1 is SNHLY and CDR2 FYNNEI. The CDR3, as DNA: TGTGCCAGCAGTGAAATCCTTTGGACTAGCGGGAGAGGCCAGTACTTC. This encodes CASSEILWTSGRGQYF. The whole variable domain, remainder taken from reference TRBV2 and TRBJ2-5, is EPEVTQTPSHQVTQMGQEVILRCVPISNHLYFYWYRQILGQKVEFLVSFYNNEISEKSEIFDDQFSVERPDGSNFTLKIRSTKLEDSAMYFCASSEILWTSGRGQYFGPGTRLLVL.

V and J are TRBV5-1 and TRBJ2-5; the match to TRBD1 covers 9 bases. The CDR3 consists of 14 residues. V lost 4 bases to trimming and J lost 5 bases; unmatched junction nucleotides: 6. The germline gives CDR1 SGHRS, CDR2 YFSETQ. CDR3 nucleotide sequence: TGCGCCAGCAGCCACACAGGGGGCCGGGAGACCCAGTACTTC. This sequence encodes CASSHTGGRETQYF.

DNA of the CDR3: TGTGCCAGCAGCGTACGACAGGGGGCTGATGAAAAACTGTTTTTT. This gives the protein CASSVRQGADEKLFF. This sequence joins TRBV9 and TRBJ1-4; 10 nucleotides line up with TRBD1. Germline V lookup: CDR1 SGDLS, CDR2 YYNGEE. The junction had 3 bases not matched to a gene; V was cut back by 1 base and J by 6 bases. The CDR3 sequence is 15 residues long.

This sequence joins TRBV7-9 and TRBJ2-7; TRBD1 matches 10 bases. V was clipped by 5 bases and J by 1 base; unmatched bases: 8. The CDR3 runs to 16 residues. CDR1 and CDR2 (germline): SEHNR, FQNEAQ (reference sequence). The CDR3 is CASSPTGGYRSYEQYF. The CDR3 coding sequence is TGTGCCAGCAGCCCGACAGGGGGCTATAGGTCCTACGAGCAGTACTTC.

V gene TRBV5-1 combines with J gene TRBJ1-5, with a weak D call TRBD1 (6 bases). The CDR3 has 14 residues. The germline gives CDR1 SGHRS, CDR2 YFSETQ. The V and J ends lost 0 bases and 6 bases respectively, with 10 bases between them. CDR3 nucleotides: TGCGCCAGCAGCTTGGAACAGGGTAGTCAGCCCCAGCATTTT. This encodes CASSLEQGSQPQHF.

This clone was detected once. This chain joins TRBV3-1 (or the pseudogene TRBV3-2) and TRBJ1-2, with TRBD1 matching 7 bases. J lost 1 base, V lost 4 bases, and 9 bases had no gene match. This CDR3 spans 16 amino acids. Germline V gives CDR1 LGHDT, CDR2 YNNKEL (reference sequence). CDR3 sequence reads: CASSPTETGINYGYTF. CDR3 nucleotide sequence: TGTGCCAGCAGCCCTACCGAGACAGGGATTAACTATGGCTACACCTTC.

V is TRBV19 and J is TRBJ2-7; TRBD2 agrees at 11 bases. Germline V gives CDR1 LNHDA, CDR2 SQIVND (reference sequence). Unmatched junction bases numbered 6, after V lost 5 bases and J lost 3 bases. The CDR3 sequence is 15 residues long. The CDR3 loop is CASSVIAGGHYEQYF. CDR3 bases: TGTGCCAGTAGTGTCATAGCGGGAGGGCACTACGAGCAGTACTTC.